These T cell receptor beta chains were read from a single sample in a study of blood T cell repertoires in COVID-19. Produced via immunoSEQ multiplex PCR; TCRdb's table is partial and in-frame only. The sample has about 340,000 clones, approximately 86% seen once. The sequenced material came from peripheral blood. These receptor sequences come from a woman in her sixties or seventies with COVID-19, enrolled during active disease. The CDR3 runs from the conserved cysteine through the conserved F or W. A D gene is named only where the DNA matches it firmly. Clone size is given for some rows only: seen once, a few or many times, or a class if the clone is expanded.

CDR3nt: TGTGCCAGCAGCCAAGTAGGGGGCCAAGAGACCCAGTACTTC; CDR3aa: CASSQVGGQETQYF; v_gene: TRBV3-1/TRBV3-2; d_gene: .; j_gene: TRBJ2-5; abundance: .
CDR3nt: TGTGCCAGCAGCGGGGGACAGGGGAACGAGCAGTACTTC; CDR3aa: CASSGGQGNEQYF; v_gene: TRBV9; d_gene: TRBD1; j_gene: TRBJ2-7; abundance: .
CDR3nt: TGTGCCAGCAGCCAAGTAGGGCCTAGCGGGGGTAACACAGATACGCAGTATTTT; CDR3aa: CASSQVGPSGGNTDTQYF; v_gene: TRBV4-2; d_gene: TRBD2; j_gene: TRBJ2-3; abundance: .
CDR3nt: TGTGCCAGCAGCTTGGGGACAGCTTTAATGCCTGAAGCTTTCTTT; CDR3aa: CASSLGTALMPEAFF; v_gene: TRBV5-6; d_gene: .; j_gene: TRBJ1-1; abundance: .
CDR3nt: TGTGCCAGCAACCTCGGGGCCCCGGGGGGCTACGAGCAGTACTTC; CDR3aa: CASNLGAPGGYEQYF; v_gene: TRBV5-4; d_gene: TRBD2; j_gene: TRBJ2-7; abundance: .
CDR3nt: TGTGCCAGCAGCTGGGACAGCTACGAGCAGTACTTC; CDR3aa: CASSWDSYEQYF; v_gene: TRBV28; d_gene: TRBD1; j_gene: TRBJ2-7; abundance: .
CDR3nt: TGCGCCAGTAGAGTCGTGGATGAGCAGTTCTTC; CDR3aa: CASRVVDEQFF; v_gene: TRBV5-1; d_gene: .; j_gene: TRBJ2-1; abundance: .
CDR3nt: TGTGCCTGGAGAACAGGGATAACAACTAATGAAAAACTGTTTTTT; CDR3aa: CAWRTGITTNEKLFF; v_gene: TRBV30; d_gene: .; j_gene: TRBJ1-4; abundance: .
CDR3nt: TGTGCCAGCAGCCCCTTTCTACAGGGGCCGTACTATGGCTACACCTTC; CDR3aa: CASSPFLQGPYYGYTF; v_gene: TRBV11-2; d_gene: TRBD1; j_gene: TRBJ1-2; abundance: .
CDR3nt: TGCAGCGTTGAAGACCGACAGGGCCCGAGGTATGGCTACACCTTC; CDR3aa: CSVEDRQGPRYGYTF; v_gene: TRBV29-1; d_gene: TRBD1; j_gene: TRBJ1-2; abundance: once
CDR3nt: TGCGCCAGCAGCGCGGGACTTCCCTCGGGGACCCAGTACTTC; CDR3aa: CASSAGLPSGTQYF; v_gene: TRBV5-1; d_gene: .; j_gene: TRBJ2-5; abundance: few
CDR3nt: TGTGCCAGCAGCGGGCGGGGGCTAGACTACGAGCAGTACTTC; CDR3aa: CASSGRGLDYEQYF; v_gene: TRBV5-6; d_gene: .; j_gene: TRBJ2-7; abundance: .
CDR3nt: TGTGCCAGCAGCCAAGTGGTAGCGGGGGGGCGGTACAATGAGCAGTTCTTC; CDR3aa: CASSQVVAGGRYNEQFF; v_gene: TRBV4-2; d_gene: TRBD2; j_gene: TRBJ2-1; abundance: .
CDR3nt: TGTGCCAGCAGTTTATCGGGACTCCTATACAATGAGCAGTTCTTC; CDR3aa: CASSLSGLLYNEQFF; v_gene: TRBV27; d_gene: .; j_gene: TRBJ2-1; abundance: .
CDR3nt: TGTGCCAGCAGCCGCGGGACAGGAGGCTCTGGGGCCAACGTCCTGACTTTC; CDR3aa: CASSRGTGGSGANVLTF; v_gene: TRBV7-3; d_gene: TRBD1; j_gene: TRBJ2-6; abundance: .
CDR3nt: TGTGCCAGCTCACCCCAGGGTGGTAGCACAGATACGCAGTATTTT; CDR3aa: CASSPQGGSTDTQYF; v_gene: TRBV18; d_gene: .; j_gene: TRBJ2-3; abundance: .
CDR3nt: TGTGCCTGGAGTAATGGAGGATACACTGAAGCTTTCTTT; CDR3aa: CAWSNGGYTEAFF; v_gene: TRBV30; d_gene: .; j_gene: TRBJ1-1; abundance: .
CDR3nt: TGCGCCAGCAGCTTGGCGGCAGGGGTAATGTATGGCTACACCTTC; CDR3aa: CASSLAAGVMYGYTF; v_gene: TRBV5-1; d_gene: .; j_gene: TRBJ1-2; abundance: .
CDR3nt: TGTGCCAGTAGTCGCGGGACTAGCGGGGGACAAAGCTCCTACAATGAGCAGTTCTTC; CDR3aa: CASSRGTSGGQSSYNEQFF; v_gene: TRBV19; d_gene: TRBD2; j_gene: TRBJ2-1; abundance: once
CDR3nt: TGCGCCAGCAGCTTGGGACAGGGTGGTAACTATGGCTACACCTTC; CDR3aa: CASSLGQGGNYGYTF; v_gene: TRBV5-1; d_gene: TRBD1; j_gene: TRBJ1-2; abundance: once
CDR3nt: TGTGCCAGCAGCTTCGCCGGGACAGCAGGCTACGAGCAGTACTTC; CDR3aa: CASSFAGTAGYEQYF; v_gene: TRBV11-3; d_gene: TRBD1; j_gene: TRBJ2-7; abundance: .
CDR3nt: TGTGCCAGCAGTCCCGGGACAGGGGGCTACACAGCTTTCTTT; CDR3aa: CASSPGTGGYTAFF; v_gene: TRBV27; d_gene: TRBD1; j_gene: TRBJ1-1; abundance: few
CDR3nt: TGTGCCAGAAGCTCCCAAGGACAGGCAGCTAACTATGGCTACACCTTC; CDR3aa: CARSSQGQAANYGYTF; v_gene: TRBV5-3; d_gene: TRBD1; j_gene: TRBJ1-2; abundance: .